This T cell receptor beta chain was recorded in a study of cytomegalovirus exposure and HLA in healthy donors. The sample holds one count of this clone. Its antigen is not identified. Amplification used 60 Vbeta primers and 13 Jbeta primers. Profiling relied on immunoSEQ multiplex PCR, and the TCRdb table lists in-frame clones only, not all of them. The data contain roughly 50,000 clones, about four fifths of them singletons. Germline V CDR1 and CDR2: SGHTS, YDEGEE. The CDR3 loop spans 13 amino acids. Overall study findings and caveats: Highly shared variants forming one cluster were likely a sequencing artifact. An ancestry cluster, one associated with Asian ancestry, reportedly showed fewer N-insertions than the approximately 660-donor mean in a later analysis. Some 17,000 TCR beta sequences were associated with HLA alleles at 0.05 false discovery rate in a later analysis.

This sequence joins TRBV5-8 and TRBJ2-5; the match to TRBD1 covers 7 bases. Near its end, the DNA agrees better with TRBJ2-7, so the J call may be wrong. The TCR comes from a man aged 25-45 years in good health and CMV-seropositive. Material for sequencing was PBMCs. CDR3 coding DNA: TGTGCCAGCAGCACGGGACAGTCCTACGAGCAGTACTTC. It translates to CASSTGQSYEQYF.